The 26 T cell receptor beta chains below were found in one sample sequenced in a study of naive and memory T cell subsets. Study findings and constraints: A few larger clonotypes appeared in naive repertoires, especially CD8, possibly memory cells re-expressing CD45RA.

These receptors lack a known antigen. An equimolar mix of two oligonucleotides served as the beta constant-region primer for TRBC1 and TRBC2. Ligated cDNA was amplified by four rounds of PCR with nested alpha and beta constant-region primers and SP2. TCRdb re-analysed the UMI-ligation and nested PCR reads in MiXCR, keeping a single row per CDR3 protein. Here the sample spans roughly 99,000 distinct CDR3 sequences, around 10% being singletons. Sequenced: naive CD4+ T cells from blood. The receptor set was obtained from a human donor in good health.

This clonotype was found many times. The rearrangement joins TRBV6-6 to TRBJ2-7; D not resolved. V lost 5 bases, J lost 2 bases, and 16 bases lay in between. The CDR3 spans 15 residues. Germline-derived CDR1 and CDR2 are MNHNY and SVGAGI (reference sequence). CDR3 loop: CASSHDTVQPYEQYF. Written as DNA, the CDR3 is TGTGCCAGCAGTCACGACACGGTTCAGCCCTACGAGCAGTACTTC.

This chain connects TRBV28 to TRBJ2-1; D is unclear. V was trimmed by 5 bases and J by 4 bases, leaving 15 bases between them. The CDR3 has 15 residues. Germline V CDR1 and CDR2: MDHEN, SYDVKM. CDR3 DNA sequence: TGTGCCAGCAGTAGCGACACTCATGGGTACAATGAGCAGTTCTTC. Residues: CASSSDTHGYNEQFF.

This clonotype was recorded at least ten times. The CDR3 DNA reads as TGTGCCAGCAGTGAATACGGGAGGACAGGGGGATCCCCCTACGAGCAGTACTTC. Translation: CASSEYGRTGGSPYEQYF. J is TRBJ2-7 and V is TRBV25-1; 10 bases map to TRBD1. CDR3 length: 18 residues. Germline CDR1 and CDR2: MGHDK and SYGVNS. Germline trimming cut 0 bases from V and 2 bases from J; bases unmatched to any gene: 10.

This clonotype was observed a handful of times. V gene TRBV20-1 combines with J gene TRBJ2-1; TRBD1 matches 7 bases. V was pared by 4 bases and J by 4 bases, with 7 bases of the junction left unmatched. CDR3 length: 14 residues. Per germline, CDR1 DFQATT and CDR2 SNEGSKA (reference sequence). CDR3 DNA sequence: TGCAGTGCTACTAGACAGGGTCCGTACAATGAGCAGTTCTTC. Its translation is CSATRQGPYNEQFF.

In this sample, this clonotype turned up many times. The chain recombines TRBV11-2 with TRBJ2-3; D assignment may be TRBD1 or TRBD2 (6 bases each). CDR1 and CDR2 from the germline V gene are SGHAT and FQNNGV. Trimming removed 2 bases at V and 0 bases at J, with 15 bases between. The CDR3 is 17 amino acids. Here the CDR3 DNA reads TGTGCCAGCAGCTTACTCACGGGGGCGACTAGCACAGATACGCAGTATTTT. This gives the protein CASSLLTGATSTDTQYF.

This clonotype has just a few counts. The rearrangement links TRBV7-9 to TRBJ2-5; D remains ambiguous. The CDR3 length is 14 residues. In germline, CDR1 is SEHNR, CDR2 FQNEAQ (reference sequence). The ends were cut back, 3 bases at V and 5 bases at J, with 13 bases in the middle. CDR3 region: CASSLLGLGETQYF. The CDR3 region has the DNA TGTGCCAGCAGCTTGCTCGGCCTCGGGGAGACCCAGTACTTC.

This clonotype was seen a handful of times. The V and J genes are TRBV18 and TRBJ1-2; D gene uncertain. The germline V and J ends were trimmed by 3 bases and 9 bases, with 20 bases remaining between them. Germline V gives CDR1 KGHSH, CDR2 LQKENI. The CDR3 is 15 amino acids. The CDR3 sequence is CASSPDFNNPSSYTF. DNA for the CDR3: TGTGCCAGCTCACCTGATTTCAATAACCCCTCAAGCTACACCTTC. The full variable domain, completed using reference TRBV18 and TRBJ1-2, is NAGVMQNPRHLVRRRGQEARLRCSPMKGHSHVYWYRQLPEEGLKFMVYLQKENIIDESGMPKERFSAEFPKEGPSILRIQQVVRGDSAAYFCASSPDFNNPSSYTFGSGTRLTVV.

This chain links TRBV12-3 or TRBV12-4 with TRBJ1-1; perhaps TRBD1 as D (5 bases). This CDR3 comprises 13 residues. V lost 6 bases and J 1 base, leaving 9 bases between the germline ends. The CDR3 region is CASRKTENTEAFF. CDR3 nucleotide sequence: TGTGCCAGCAGAAAGACAGAGAACACTGAAGCTTTCTTT.

The chain recombines TRBV28 with TRBJ1-1; the D is unclear. The germline V gene encodes CDR1 MDHEN and CDR2 SYDVKM. This CDR3 has 16 amino acids. V dropped 7 bases and J dropped 1 base, with 19 bases sitting between them. As DNA, the CDR3 is TGTGCCAGCACCTTACCGAAAGCCTATTCGAACACTGAAGCTTTCTTT. Translation gives CASTLPKAYSNTEAFF.

Worth noting for this clonotype: One end of the junction is discordant with germline, which a read error may explain. The genes are TRBV7-9 and TRBJ1-6, with 8 bases aligning to TRBD1. Germline V gene data show CDR1 as SEHNR and CDR2 as FQNEAQ (reference sequence). This CDR3 has 16 residues. The CDR3, as DNA: TGTACCAGCAGCCCTCAGACAGGGGCTTATAATTCACCCCTCCACTTT. Translation gives CTSSPQTGAYNSPLHF.

The chain carries TRBV12-3 or TRBV12-4 and TRBJ2-4; D uncertain. Trimming removed 1 base from V and 6 bases from J, with 4 bases in between. This CDR3 is 12 amino acids long. CDR3 in amino acids: CASSLGLNIQYF. The CDR3, as DNA: TGTGCCAGCAGTTTAGGGCTAAACATTCAGTACTTC.

This chain uses TRBV10-1 with TRBJ1-5; the D gene is possibly TRBD1 (5 bases). Trimming took off 6 bases at V and 3 bases at J, with 9 bases between the two ends. In germline, CDR1 is WNHNN, CDR2 SYGVQD (reference sequence). This CDR3 comprises 13 residues. CDR3 bases: TGCGCCAGCAGGGCAGGGTTCAATCAGCCCCAGCATTTT. This codes for CASRAGFNQPQHF.

The chain has TRBV5-1 and TRBJ2-1, with 8 bases aligning to TRBD1. The CDR3 loop spans 16 amino acids. The trim removed 0 bases at V and 2 bases at J, leaving 4 bases unmatched. CDR1 is SGHRS, CDR2 YFSETQ, per germline. This chain's CDR3 is CASSLGQGRTYNEQFF. The DNA for the CDR3 is TGCGCCAGCAGCTTGGGACAGGGGAGAACCTACAATGAGCAGTTCTTC.

A few counts support this clonotype. V and J are TRBV29-1 and TRBJ1-2; tentative D call: TRBD1 (5 bases). Germline lookup yields CDR1 SQVTM and CDR2 ANQGSEA. The length of the CDR3 is 13 residues. V lost 2 bases, J lost 4 bases, and 11 bases lay in between. CDR3 DNA sequence: TGCAGCGTTGAATTTGGTACAGGCTATGGCTACACCTTC. Residues: CSVEFGTGYGYTF.

This chain connects TRBV18 to TRBJ1-2, with a possible D match to TRBD1 (5 bases). The CDR3 extends over 15 amino acids. In germline, CDR1 is KGHSH, CDR2 LQKENI. Trimming left V 3 bases short and J 5 bases short, with 16 bases between. The CDR3 is CASSPLDTAGYGYTF. CDR3 sequence (DNA): TGTGCCAGCTCACCTTTGGACACGGCGGGTTATGGCTACACCTTC.

This clonotype was detected only a few times. The chain recombines TRBV2 with TRBJ2-1; 9 bases match TRBD2. The V gene end was trimmed by 3 bases and the J gene end by 7 bases; junction bases not matched to a gene: 19. Germline V gene data show CDR1 as SNHLY and CDR2 as FYNNEI. This CDR3 spans 19 amino acids. The CDR3 region has the DNA TGTGCCAGCAGTGAGGGATTCGGAGCGGGAGGTAGGAATTATAATGAGCAGTTCTTC. It translates to CASSEGFGAGGRNYNEQFF.

This clonotype was observed a handful of times. The rearrangement links TRBV7-2 to TRBJ2-7, with a tentative D call TRBD2 (6 bases). From germline, CDR1 is SGHTA and CDR2 FQGNSA. There are 13 residues in the CDR3. Trimming pared 2 bases from V and 5 bases from J, leaving 10 bases between. CDR3 in amino acids: CASSLYASDEQYF. CDR3 nucleotide sequence: TGTGCCAGCAGCTTATATGCTAGCGACGAGCAGTACTTC.

This clonotype was detected only a few times. The gene calls are TRBV10-3 and TRBJ2-5, with D tentatively TRBD2 (5 bases). Germline assignment: CDR1 ENHRY and CDR2 SYGVKD. V was clipped by 6 bases and J by 2 bases, with 10 bases between them. There are 13 residues in the CDR3. The CDR3 reads CAISWTGQETQYF. The CDR3 coding sequence is TGTGCCATCAGCTGGACTGGACAAGAGACCCAGTACTTC.

The CDR3 sequence is CASSPPSGSTDTQYF. In DNA, the CDR3 is TGTGCCAGCAGCCCTCCCTCGGGAAGCACAGATACGCAGTATTTT. V and J are TRBV12-3 or TRBV12-4 and TRBJ2-3, with a tentative D call TRBD2 (5 bases). The CDR3 spans 15 residues. V shed 6 bases and J shed 0 bases, with 13 bases lying between them.

This clonotype was observed a handful of times. This chain links TRBV7-2 with TRBJ2-1; 10 nucleotides match TRBD2. The CDR3 is 15 amino acids. CDR1 and CDR2 from the germline V gene are SGHTA and FQGNSA. J lost 9 bases, V lost 1 base, and 6 bases had no gene match. CDR3: CASSLESLAGVEQFF. Here the CDR3 DNA reads TGTGCCAGCAGCTTAGAGTCCCTAGCGGGAGTTGAGCAGTTCTTC. Full variable domain (missing parts from reference TRBV7-2 and TRBJ2-1): GAGVSQSPSNKVTEKGKDVELRCDPISGHTALYWYRQSLGQGLEFLIYFQGNSAPDKSGLPSDRFSAERTGGSVSTLTIQRTQQEDSAVYLCASSLESLAGVEQFFGPGTRLTVL.

This clonotype appeared a few times. The chain joins TRBV12-3 or TRBV12-4 to TRBJ2-3, with 10 bases fitting TRBD1. Trimming cost V 4 bases and J 5 bases; bases outside gene matches: 9. The CDR3 consists of 16 residues. CDR3 sequence reads: CASSSIRQGARDTQYF. The CDR3 DNA reads as TGTGCCAGCAGTTCGATAAGACAGGGGGCTAGAGATACGCAGTATTTT.

This clonotype occurred a few times. This chain connects TRBV20-1 to TRBJ2-7; 11 nucleotides align to TRBD2. Looked up from germline, CDR1 is DFQATT and CDR2 is SNEGSKA (reference sequence). The CDR3 is 14 residues long. The ends lost 3 bases at V and 2 bases at J; junction bases unmatched: 3. CDR3 amino acids: CSARTSGATYEQYF. Written as DNA, the CDR3 is TGCAGTGCTAGGACTAGCGGGGCTACCTACGAGCAGTACTTC.

This clonotype was seen just once. The rearrangement uses TRBV29-1 and TRBJ2-1, with a possible D match to TRBD1 (6 bases). Between the trimmed V and J ends, which lost 3 bases and 10 bases, there was a span of 19 bases. The CDR3 totals 14 residues. CDR1 and CDR2 (germline): SQVTM, ANQGSEA. The CDR3 sequence is CSVDAGGTFEEQFF. The CDR3 DNA is TGCAGCGTTGACGCTGGGGGCACCTTTGAGGAGCAGTTCTTC.

The chain is built from TRBV29-1 and TRBJ1-1, with a tentative D call TRBD1 (6 bases). The CDR3 runs 14 residues. The germline V gene encodes CDR1 SQVTM and CDR2 ANQGSEA. V was trimmed by 3 bases and J by 0 bases, leaving 11 bases between them. CDR3 sequence: CSVDVRGVNTEAFF. The CDR3 coding sequence is TGCAGCGTTGATGTGAGGGGGGTGAACACTGAAGCTTTCTTT.

J is TRBJ1-1 and V is TRBV12-3 or TRBV12-4; 9 bases align to TRBD1. The trim removed 3 bases at V and 4 bases at J, leaving 21 bases unmatched. The CDR3 spans 20 residues. This CDR3 reads CASSLWALMPGQGSRTEAFF. Written as DNA, the CDR3 is TGTGCCAGCAGTTTGTGGGCCCTCATGCCGGGACAGGGATCTCGCACTGAAGCTTTCTTT.

This clonotype has just a few counts. The V gene is TRBV20-1, the J gene TRBJ2-7; no clear D gene. This CDR3 spans 13 amino acids. V was trimmed by 3 bases and J by 4 bases, leaving 13 bases between them. The germline CDR1 and CDR2 sequences are DFQATT and SNEGSKA (reference sequence). This chain's CDR3 is CSASPLGAYEQYF. CDR3 DNA sequence: TGCAGTGCTAGTCCCCTTGGCGCGTACGAGCAGTACTTC.